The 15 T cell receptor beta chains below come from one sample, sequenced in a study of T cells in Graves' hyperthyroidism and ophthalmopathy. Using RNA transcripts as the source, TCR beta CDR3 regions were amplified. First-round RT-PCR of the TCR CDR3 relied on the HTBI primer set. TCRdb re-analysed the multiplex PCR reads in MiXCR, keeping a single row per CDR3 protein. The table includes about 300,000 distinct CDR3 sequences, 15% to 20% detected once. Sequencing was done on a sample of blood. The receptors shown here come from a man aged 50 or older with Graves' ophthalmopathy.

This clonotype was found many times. The CDR3 bases are TGTGCCAGCAGTATGGCAGGTCCCTCCTACGAGCAGTACTTC. Translation: CASSMAGPSYEQYF. The chain is built from TRBV6-1 and TRBJ2-7; D is undetermined. Germline-derived CDR1 and CDR2 are MNHNS and SASEGT. Trimming shortened V by 5 bases and J by 0 bases, and 11 bases separated the two germline ends. The length of the CDR3 is 14 residues.

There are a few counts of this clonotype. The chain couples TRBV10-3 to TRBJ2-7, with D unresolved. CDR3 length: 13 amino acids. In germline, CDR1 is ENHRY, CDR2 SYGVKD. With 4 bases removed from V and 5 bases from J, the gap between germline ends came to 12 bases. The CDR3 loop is CAISAAAGHEQYF. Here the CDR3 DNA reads TGTGCCATCAGTGCGGCAGCCGGGCACGAGCAGTACTTC.

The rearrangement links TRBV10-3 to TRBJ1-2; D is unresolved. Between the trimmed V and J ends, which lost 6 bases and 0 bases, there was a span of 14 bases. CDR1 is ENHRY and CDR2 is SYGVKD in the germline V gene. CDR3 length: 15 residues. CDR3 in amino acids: CAIRRESPTNYGYTF. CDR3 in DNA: TGTGCCATCAGGCGGGAGAGCCCCACTAACTATGGCTACACCTTC.

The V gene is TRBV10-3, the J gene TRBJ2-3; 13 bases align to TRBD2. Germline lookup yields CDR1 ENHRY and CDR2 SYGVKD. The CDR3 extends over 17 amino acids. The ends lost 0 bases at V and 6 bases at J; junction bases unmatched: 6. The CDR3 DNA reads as TGTGCCATCAGTGAGTCTGAAGGACTAGCGGGAGACGATACGCAGTATTTT. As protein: CAISESEGLAGDDTQYF.

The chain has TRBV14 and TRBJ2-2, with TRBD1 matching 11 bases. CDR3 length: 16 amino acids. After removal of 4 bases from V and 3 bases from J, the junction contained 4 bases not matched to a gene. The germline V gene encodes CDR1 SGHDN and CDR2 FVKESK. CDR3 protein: CASSRTGGRYTGELFF. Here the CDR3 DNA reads TGTGCCAGCAGCCGGACAGGGGGCCGGTACACCGGGGAGCTGTTTTTT.

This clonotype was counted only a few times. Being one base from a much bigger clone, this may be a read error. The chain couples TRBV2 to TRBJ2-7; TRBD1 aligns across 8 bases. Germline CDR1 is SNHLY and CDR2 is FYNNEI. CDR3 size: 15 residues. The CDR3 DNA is TGTGCCAGCAGCCCCGACAGGGGAAGGTCCTACGAGCTGTACTTC. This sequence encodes CASSPDRGRSYELYF.

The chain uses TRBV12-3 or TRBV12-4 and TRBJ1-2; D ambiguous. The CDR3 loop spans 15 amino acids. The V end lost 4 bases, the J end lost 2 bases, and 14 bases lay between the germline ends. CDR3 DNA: TGTGCCAGCAGTTCCCCCCCAATGGTCAACTATGGCTACACCTTC. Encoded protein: CASSSPPMVNYGYTF.

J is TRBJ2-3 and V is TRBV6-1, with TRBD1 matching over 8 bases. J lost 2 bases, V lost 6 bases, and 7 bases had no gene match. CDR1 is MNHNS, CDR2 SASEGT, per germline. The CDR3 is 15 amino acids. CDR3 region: CASRAPGQVTDTQYF. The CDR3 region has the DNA TGTGCCAGCAGGGCCCCGGGACAGGTCACAGATACGCAGTATTTT.

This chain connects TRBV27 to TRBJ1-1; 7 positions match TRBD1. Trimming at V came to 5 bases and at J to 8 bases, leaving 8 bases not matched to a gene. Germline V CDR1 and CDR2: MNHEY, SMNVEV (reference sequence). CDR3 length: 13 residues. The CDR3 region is CASSRPLQGEAFF. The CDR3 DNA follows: TGTGCCAGCAGTCGCCCGCTACAGGGGGAAGCTTTCTTT.

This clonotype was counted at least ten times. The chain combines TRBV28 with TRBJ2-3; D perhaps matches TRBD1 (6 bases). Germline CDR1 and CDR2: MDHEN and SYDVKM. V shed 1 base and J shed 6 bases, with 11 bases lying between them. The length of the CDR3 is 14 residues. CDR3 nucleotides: TGTGCCAGCAGTTTATCAGGGGTTGGGGATACGCAGTATTTT. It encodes CASSLSGVGDTQYF. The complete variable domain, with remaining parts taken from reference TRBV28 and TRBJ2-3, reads DVKVTQSSRYLVKRTGEKVFLECVQDMDHENMFWYRQDPGLGLRLIYFSYDVKMKEKGDIPEGYSVSREKKERFSLILESASTNQTSMYLCASSLSGVGDTQYFGPGTRLTVL.

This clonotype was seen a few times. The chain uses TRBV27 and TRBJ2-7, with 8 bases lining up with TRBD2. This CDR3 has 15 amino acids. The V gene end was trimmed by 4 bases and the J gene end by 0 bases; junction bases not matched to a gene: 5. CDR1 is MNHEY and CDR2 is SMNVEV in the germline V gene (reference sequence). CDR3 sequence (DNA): TGTGCCAGCAGTTCCGGGACTAGGAGCTCCTACGAGCAGTACTTC. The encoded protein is CASSSGTRSSYEQYF.

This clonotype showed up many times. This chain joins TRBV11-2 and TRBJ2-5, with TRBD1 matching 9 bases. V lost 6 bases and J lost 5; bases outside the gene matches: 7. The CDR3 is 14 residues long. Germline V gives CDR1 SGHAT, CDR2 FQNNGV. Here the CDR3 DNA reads TGTGCCAGCAGTTCCACAGGGGGCCTCGAGACCCAGTACTTC. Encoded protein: CASSSTGGLETQYF.

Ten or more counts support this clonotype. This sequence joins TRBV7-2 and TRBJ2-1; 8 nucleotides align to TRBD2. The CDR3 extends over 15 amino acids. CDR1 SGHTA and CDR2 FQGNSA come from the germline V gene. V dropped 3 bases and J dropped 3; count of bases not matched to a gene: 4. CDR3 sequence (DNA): TGTGCCAGCAGCTTGAGCGGGAGCGGCTACAATGAGCAGTTCTTC. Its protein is CASSLSGSGYNEQFF.

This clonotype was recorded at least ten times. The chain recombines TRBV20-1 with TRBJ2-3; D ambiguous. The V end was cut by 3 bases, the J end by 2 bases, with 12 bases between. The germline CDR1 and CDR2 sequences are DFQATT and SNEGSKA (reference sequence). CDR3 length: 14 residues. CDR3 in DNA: TGCAGTGCTAGGACCTCCGGACCCACAGATACGCAGTATTTT. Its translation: CSARTSGPTDTQYF.

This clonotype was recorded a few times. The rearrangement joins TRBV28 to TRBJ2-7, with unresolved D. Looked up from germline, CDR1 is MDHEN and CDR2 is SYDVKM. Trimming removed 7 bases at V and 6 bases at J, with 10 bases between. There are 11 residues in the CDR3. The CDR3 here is CASNEDFEQYF. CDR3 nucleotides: TGTGCCAGCAATGAGGATTTCGAGCAGTACTTC.